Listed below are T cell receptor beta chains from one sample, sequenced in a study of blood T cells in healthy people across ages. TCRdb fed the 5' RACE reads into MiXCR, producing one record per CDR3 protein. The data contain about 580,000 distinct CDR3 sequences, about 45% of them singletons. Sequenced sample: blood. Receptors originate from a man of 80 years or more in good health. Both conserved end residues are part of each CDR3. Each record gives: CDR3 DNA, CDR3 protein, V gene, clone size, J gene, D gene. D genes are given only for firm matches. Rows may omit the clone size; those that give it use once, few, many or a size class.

DNA: TGCAGTGCTAGAGCGTGGACTAGCGGTACAGATACGCAGTATTTT; CDR3: CSARAWTSGTDTQYF; V: TRBV20-1; size: few; J: TRBJ2-3; D: TRBD2
DNA: TGTGCCACCAGTGGTCCGGAAGGAAGGACTAACCCTTTCACAGATACGCAGTATTTT; CDR3: CATSGPEGRTNPFTDTQYF; V: TRBV24-1; size: -; J: TRBJ2-3; D: -
DNA: TGTGCCAGCAGCCGGGGACAGGGCGGAGAAAAACTGTTTTTT; CDR3: CASSRGQGGEKLFF; V: TRBV7-9; size: few; J: TRBJ1-4; D: TRBD1
DNA: TGTGCCAGCAGTCGCGGACTATTCGATGAGCAGTTCTTC; CDR3: CASSRGLFDEQFF; V: TRBV6-2/TRBV6-3; size: few; J: TRBJ2-1; D: -
DNA: TGTGCCAGCAGTGGACACAGGGGGAATATCACAGATACGCAGTATTTT; CDR3: CASSGHRGNITDTQYF; V: TRBV2; size: many; J: TRBJ2-3; D: TRBD1
DNA: TGTGCCAGCAGCTTCTACAGCTCCTACAATGAGCAGTTCTTC; CDR3: CASSFYSSYNEQFF; V: TRBV5-4; size: -; J: TRBJ2-1; D: -
DNA: TGCGCCAGCAGCCTCCGACTAGCGGTCTACGAGCAGTACTTC; CDR3: CASSLRLAVYEQYF; V: TRBV4-3; size: -; J: TRBJ2-7; D: TRBD2
DNA: TGTGCCAGCAGCTTAAGGTCTAGCGGGAGGGTAATGTGGAATGAGCAGTTCTTC; CDR3: CASSLRSSGRVMWNEQFF; V: TRBV7-8; size: few; J: TRBJ2-1; D: TRBD2
DNA: TGTGCCAGCAGCCACACTAGCGGGAGTAGGAAGGAGACCCAGTACTTC; CDR3: CASSHTSGSRKETQYF; V: TRBV6-5; size: medium-sized; J: TRBJ2-5; D: TRBD2
DNA: TGCAGTGCCGGAACCGGGACATCAAACTATGGCTACACCTTC; CDR3: CSAGTGTSNYGYTF; V: TRBV20-1; size: few; J: TRBJ1-2; D: -
DNA: TGTGCCAGCGTACAGGGACGGGTAGCTTTCTTT; CDR3: CASVQGRVAFF; V: TRBV28; size: -; J: TRBJ1-1; D: -
DNA: TGTGCCAGCAGTTTAGCAGCCGAGCAGTACTTC; CDR3: CASSLAAEQYF; V: TRBV6-6; size: many; J: TRBJ2-7; D: -
DNA: TGTGCCTCAGCTCGGGGGGCGCCGGGCACCGGGGAGCTGTTTTTT; CDR3: CASARGAPGTGELFF; V: TRBV6-6; size: -; J: TRBJ2-2; D: -
DNA: TGTGCCAGCAGTCCTCTGCTAGCGGCATATGAGCAGTTCTTC; CDR3: CASSPLLAAYEQFF; V: TRBV7-2; size: few; J: TRBJ2-1; D: TRBD2
DNA: TGCAGTGCCCCCCAGGGAGGCTACAATGAGCAGTTCTTC; CDR3: CSAPQGGYNEQFF; V: TRBV20-1; size: -; J: TRBJ2-1; D: -
DNA: TGTGCCAGCAGGGGTAGGGGACTGATCCCCTACGAGCAGTACTTC; CDR3: CASRGRGLIPYEQYF; V: TRBV28; size: few; J: TRBJ2-7; D: -
DNA: TGTGCCACCAGCAGAGATGTCGGAATAGCGACAGATACGCAGTATTTT; CDR3: CATSRDVGIATDTQYF; V: TRBV15; size: few; J: TRBJ2-3; D: -
DNA: TGTGCCAGCGCGGGACAGTATAATTCACCCCTCCACTTT; CDR3: CASAGQYNSPLHF; V: TRBV9; size: -; J: TRBJ1-6; D: TRBD1
DNA: TGTGCCAGCAGCCGACAGGCAGTCAACTATGGCTACACCTTC; CDR3: CASSRQAVNYGYTF; V: TRBV28; size: -; J: TRBJ1-2; D: -
DNA: TGTGCCAGCAGTCACCTCGGGACTCAAATTTCCTACAATGAGCAGTTATTC; CDR3: CASSHLGTQISYNEQLF; V: TRBV6-5; size: -; J: TRBJ2-1; D: -